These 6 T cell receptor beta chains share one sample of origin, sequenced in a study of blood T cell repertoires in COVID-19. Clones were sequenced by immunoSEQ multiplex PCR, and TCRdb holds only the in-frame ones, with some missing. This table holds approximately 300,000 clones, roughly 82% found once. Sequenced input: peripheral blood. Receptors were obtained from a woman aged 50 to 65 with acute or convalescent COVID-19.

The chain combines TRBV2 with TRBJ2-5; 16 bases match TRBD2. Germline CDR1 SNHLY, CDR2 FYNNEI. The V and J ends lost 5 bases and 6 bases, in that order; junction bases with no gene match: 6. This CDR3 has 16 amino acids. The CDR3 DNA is TGTGCCAGCAGTTCCGGGACTAGCGGGAGGGTGAAGACCCAGTACTTC. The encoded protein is CASSSGTSGRVKTQYF.

This CDR3 reads CASSQGWGGPRPQHF. CDR3 nucleotide sequence: TGTGCCAGCAGCCAAGGTTGGGGGGGCCCAAGGCCCCAGCATTTT. This chain connects TRBV3-1 (or the pseudogene TRBV3-2) to TRBJ1-5, with D maybe TRBD1 (6 bases). There are 15 residues in the CDR3. Germline-derived CDR1 and CDR2 are LGHDT and YNNKEL (reference sequence). V lost 1 base, J lost 9 bases, and 16 bases lay in between.

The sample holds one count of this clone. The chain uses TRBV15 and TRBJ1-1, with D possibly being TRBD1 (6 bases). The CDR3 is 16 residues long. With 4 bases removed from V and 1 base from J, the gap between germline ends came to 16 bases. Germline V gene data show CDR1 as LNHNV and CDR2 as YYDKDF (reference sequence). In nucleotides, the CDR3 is TGTGCCACCAGCACTCTCCCCAGGGGTGGGAACACTGAAGCTTTCTTT. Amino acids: CATSTLPRGGNTEAFF.

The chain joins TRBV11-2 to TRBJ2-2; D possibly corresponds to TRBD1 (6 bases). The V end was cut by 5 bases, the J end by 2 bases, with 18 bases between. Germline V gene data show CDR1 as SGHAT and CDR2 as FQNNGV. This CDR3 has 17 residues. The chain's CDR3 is CASSRTTGWGNTGELFF. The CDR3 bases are TGTGCCAGCAGCCGGACGACAGGTTGGGGCAACACCGGGGAGCTGTTTTTT.

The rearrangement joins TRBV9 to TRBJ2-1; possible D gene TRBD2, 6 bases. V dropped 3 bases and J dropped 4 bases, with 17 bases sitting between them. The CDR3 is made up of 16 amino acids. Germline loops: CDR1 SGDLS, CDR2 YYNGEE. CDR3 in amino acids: CASSAGDRALYNEQFF. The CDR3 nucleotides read TGTGCCAGCAGCGCGGGGGACCGGGCCTTGTACAATGAGCAGTTCTTC. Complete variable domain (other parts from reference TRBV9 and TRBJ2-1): DSGVTQTPKHLITATGQRVTLRCSPRSGDLSVYWYQQSLDQGLQFLIQYYNGEERAKGNILERFSAQQFPDLHSELNLSSLELGDSALYFCASSAGDRALYNEQFFGPGTRLTVL.

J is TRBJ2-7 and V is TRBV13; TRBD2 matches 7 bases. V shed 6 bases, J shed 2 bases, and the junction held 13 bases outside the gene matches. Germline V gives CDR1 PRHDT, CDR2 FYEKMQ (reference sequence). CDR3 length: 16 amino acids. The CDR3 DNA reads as TGTGCCAGCAGAAAAGGTGGGACTATTGAGGCCTACGAGCAGTACTTC. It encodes CASRKGGTIEAYEQYF.